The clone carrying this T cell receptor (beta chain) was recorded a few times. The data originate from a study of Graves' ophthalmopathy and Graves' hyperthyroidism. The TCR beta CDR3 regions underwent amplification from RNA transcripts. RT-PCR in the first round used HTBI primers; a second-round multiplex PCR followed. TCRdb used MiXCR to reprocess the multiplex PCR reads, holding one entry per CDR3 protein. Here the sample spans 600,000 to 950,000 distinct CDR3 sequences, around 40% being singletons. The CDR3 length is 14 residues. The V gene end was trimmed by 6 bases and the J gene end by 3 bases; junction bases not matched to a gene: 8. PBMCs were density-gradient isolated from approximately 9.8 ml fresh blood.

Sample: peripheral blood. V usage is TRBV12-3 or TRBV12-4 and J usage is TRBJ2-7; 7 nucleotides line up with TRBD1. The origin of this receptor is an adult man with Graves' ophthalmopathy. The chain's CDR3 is CASSPRPGGYEQYF. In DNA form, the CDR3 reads TGTGCCAGCAGCCCCCGGCCAGGGGGCTACGAGCAGTACTTC.